Presented here are 19 T cell receptor beta chains from one specimen sequenced in a study of shared clonotypes between healthy human individuals. This table comes from immunoSEQ multiplex PCR, and its TCRdb copy is limited to in-frame clones, with some not included. The table lists 300,000 to 400,000 clones, about nine tenths of them singletons, with 15% to 20% in the top ten. Sequenced material: memory CD8+ T cells sorted from blood. Described subset: CD45RO+ cells pooled with CCR7-negative TemRA cells. The receptor set was obtained from a man younger than 35 in good health.

The chain is built from TRBV6-5 and TRBJ2-7, with TRBD2 matching 10 bases. Germline V gene sequence: CDR1 MNHEY, CDR2 SVGAGI. Trimming removed 7 bases from V and 4 bases from J; junction bases left unmatched: 10. The length of the CDR3 is 15 residues. Written as DNA, the CDR3 is TGTGCCAGCACCCTAATAGCGGGGGGCTGGTACGAGCAGTACTTC. Translation: CASTLIAGGWYEQYF.

This clone was counted ten times or more. V usage is TRBV5-4 and J usage is TRBJ1-1; maybe TRBD1 (5 bases). Looked up from germline, CDR1 is SGHNT and CDR2 is YYREEE (reference sequence). This CDR3 spans 15 amino acids. With 1 base removed from V and 3 bases from J, the gap between germline ends came to 13 bases. The CDR3, as DNA: TGTGCCAGCAGCTTGACCGCGCGGGGGGACACTGAAGCTTTCTTT. Protein sequence: CASSLTARGDTEAFF.

V usage is TRBV7-9 and J usage is TRBJ1-6; D is unclear. The germline V gene encodes CDR1 SEHNR and CDR2 FQNEAQ (reference sequence). The CDR3 extends over 15 amino acids. V gave up 5 bases and J gave up 2 bases, with 10 bases separating them. The CDR3 loop reads CASSRTQTYNSPLHF. The CDR3 coding sequence is TGTGCCAGCAGCCGCACACAGACCTATAATTCACCCCTCCACTTT. Using reference TRBV7-9 and TRBJ1-6 for the parts outside the CDR3, the full variable domain is DTGVSQNPRHKITKRGQNVTFRCDPISEHNRLYWYRQTLGQGPEFLTYFQNEAQLEKSRLLSDRFSAERPKGSFSTLEIQRTEQGDSAMYLCASSRTQTYNSPLHFGNGTRLTVT.

The CDR3 bases are TGTGCCAGCAGTTTAGACAATCAGCCCCAGCATTTT. It codes for CASSLDNQPQHF. The V call is TRBV25-1, the J call TRBJ1-5; D is uncertain. The germline V and J ends were trimmed by 5 bases and 3 bases, with 5 bases remaining between them. This CDR3 region has 12 residues. CDR1 is MGHDK, CDR2 SYGVNS, per germline.

V is TRBV6-1 and J is TRBJ2-7; D possibly corresponds to TRBD2 (7 bases). Trimming removed 7 bases from V and 4 bases from J, with 20 bases in between. Per the germline V gene, CDR1 is MNHNS and CDR2 is SASEGT. The CDR3 runs to 15 residues. CDR3 sequence: CASTVGGGASYEQYF. Written as DNA, the CDR3 is TGTGCCAGCACCGTAGGCGGGGGCGCTTCTTACGAGCAGTACTTC.

J is TRBJ2-1 and V is TRBV5-6; D is unclear. The CDR3 loop spans 12 amino acids. The germline V gene has CDR1 SGHDT and CDR2 YYEEEE. The V and J ends lost 6 bases and 6 bases respectively, with 10 bases between them. CDR3 loop: CASTSAINEQFF. The CDR3 DNA sequence: TGTGCCAGCACCTCTGCTATCAATGAGCAGTTCTTC.

This clone is a singleton in its sample. The chain links TRBV27 to TRBJ2-7, with D possibly TRBD2 on 6 matching bases. Looked up from germline, CDR1 is MNHEY and CDR2 is SMNVEV (reference sequence). This CDR3 contains 14 residues. V lost 6 bases and J lost 4, with 16 bases in between. This CDR3 reads CASSFGAAGYEQYF. Here the CDR3 DNA reads TGTGCCAGCAGCTTCGGAGCGGCGGGGTACGAGCAGTACTTC.

V usage is TRBV10-1 and J usage is TRBJ1-1; D may be TRBD1 (5 bases). V lost 5 bases and J 2 bases, leaving 6 bases between the germline ends. The CDR3 sequence is 12 residues long. In germline, CDR1 is WNHNN, CDR2 SYGVQD (reference sequence). CDR3 sequence: CASSTGNTEAFF. The CDR3 DNA reads as TGCGCCAGCAGTACAGGTAACACTGAAGCTTTCTTT.

J is TRBJ2-7 and V is TRBV27, with D perhaps matching TRBD1 (7 bases). Germline CDR1 is MNHEY and CDR2 is SMNVEV (reference sequence). Trimming took off 1 base at V and 3 bases at J, with 16 bases between the two ends. The CDR3 consists of 16 residues. The CDR3 region has the DNA TGTGCCAGCAGTTTATTGTCCCGACAGGGAGGCTACGAGCAGTACTTC. Protein: CASSLLSRQGGYEQYF.

In its sample, this clone was seen many times. The chain uses TRBV13 and TRBJ2-3; TRBD1 agrees at 10 bases. The CDR3 covers 16 residues. Germline CDR1 PRHDT, CDR2 FYEKMQ (reference sequence). V was pared by 2 bases and J by 3 bases, with 5 bases of the junction left unmatched. CDR3 DNA: TGTGCCAGCAGCTTAAGGGACAGGGGTGTGACAGATACGCAGTATTTT. It codes for CASSLRDRGVTDTQYF.

The sample holds many counts of this clone. The chain has TRBV11-2 and TRBJ1-6; possibly TRBD1 for D (5 bases). The germline CDR1 and CDR2 sequences are SGHAT and FQNNGV. Trimming shortened V by 8 bases and J by 3 bases, and 17 bases separated the two germline ends. This CDR3 has 16 residues. This CDR3 is CASAEQSGGYNSPLHF. The CDR3 bases are TGTGCCAGCGCCGAACAAAGTGGGGGCTATAATTCACCCCTCCACTTT.

The rearrangement links TRBV7-9 to TRBJ2-6; D is ambiguous. Germline-derived CDR1 and CDR2 are SEHNR and FQNEAQ (reference sequence). Deletions cut 1 base from V and 0 bases from J, with 7 bases between. There are 16 residues in the CDR3. The DNA for the CDR3 is TGTGCCAGCAGCTTAGTCTACGACTCTGGGGCCAACGTCCTGACTTTC. Translating gives CASSLVYDSGANVLTF.

The CDR3 DNA is TGCGCCAGCAGTGCAGTAGTAACCGCGGGGACCCAGTACTTC. Its protein is CASSAVVTAGTQYF. J is TRBJ2-5 and V is TRBV10-2, with a tentative D call TRBD2 (5 bases). CDR3 length equals 14 residues. Trimming removed 4 bases from V and 7 bases from J, with 16 bases in between. Germline CDR1 is WSHSY and CDR2 is SAAADI.

The chain uses TRBV21-1 and TRBJ1-2. TRBV21-1 is a pseudogene locus. This CDR3 contains 13 residues. The DNA of the CDR3 is TGTGCCAGCAGCAAAGCGAGGGCCAGAGGCTACACCTTC. Amino acids: CASSKARARGYTF.

A word on this clone: A read error may explain this, as a much larger clone is one base away. The chain uses TRBV28 and TRBJ1-6; D ambiguous. In germline, CDR1 is MDHEN, CDR2 SYDVKM. This CDR3 contains 13 residues. V was clipped by 2 bases and J by 7 bases, with 6 bases between them. CDR3 bases: TGTGCCAGCAGTTTAGGGAACAATTCACCCCTCCACTTT. Protein sequence: CASSLGNNSPLHF.

This chain joins TRBV6-5 and TRBJ1-5; D unresolved. CDR3 length equals 14 residues. Trimming left V 6 bases short and J 5 bases short, with 14 bases between. In germline, CDR1 is MNHEY, CDR2 SVGAGI. The chain's CDR3 is CASRALWGDQPQHF. For the CDR3, the DNA is TGTGCCAGCAGAGCTCTATGGGGAGATCAGCCCCAGCATTTT.

The chain recombines TRBV11-2 with TRBJ2-7; 12 positions agree with TRBD2. This CDR3 contains 17 residues. Germline V gene sequence: CDR1 SGHAT, CDR2 FQNNGV. The V and J ends lost 2 bases and 4 bases, in that order; junction bases with no gene match: 9. The CDR3, as DNA: TGTGCCAGCAGCTTATTTGGCACTAGCGGGGGGAAGTACGAGCAGTACTTC. This codes for CASSLFGTSGGKYEQYF.

CDR3 residues: CASRGEADTQYF. The CDR3 DNA follows: TGTGCCAGCAGGGGGGAAGCTGATACGCAGTATTTT. The chain couples TRBV7-9 to TRBJ2-3, with D possibly being TRBD1 or TRBD2 (5 bases each). V lost 6 bases and J 6 bases, leaving 10 bases between the germline ends. Germline V gives CDR1 SEHNR, CDR2 FQNEAQ (reference sequence). This CDR3 contains 12 residues.

The chain has TRBV9 and TRBJ2-7, with a weak D call TRBD1 (6 bases). V was trimmed by 3 bases and J by 4 bases, leaving 8 bases between them. Germline V CDR1 and CDR2: SGDLS, YYNGEE. The CDR3 length is 12 residues. The CDR3 nucleotides are TGTGCCAGCAGCGCAGGGGAGTACGAGCAGTACTTC. It is translated as CASSAGEYEQYF. The variable domain in full, completed from reference TRBV9 and TRBJ2-7, reads DSGVTQTPKHLITATGQRVTLRCSPRSGDLSVYWYQQSLDQGLQFLIQYYNGEERAKGNILERFSAQQFPDLHSELNLSSLELGDSALYFCASSAGEYEQYFGPGTRLTVT.